This is a list of T cell receptor beta chains from one sample in a study of OX40 agonist ivuxolimab in advanced cancers. Some clones are missing from TCRdb's copy, which holds only in-frame ones; the method was immunoSEQ multiplex PCR. The profile shows some 74,000 clones, roughly 85% of them singletons. The source material was CD4+ or CD8+ T cells sorted from blood, sampled in a trial of the OX40 agonist ivuxolimab. Receptor source: an adult with an advanced solid tumor such as melanoma, head and neck, liver or kidney cancer. Both conserved end residues are trimmed from each CDR3. Clone sizes are given selectively: once, few, many, or a class where the clone is expanded.

j_gene | v_gene | abundance | CDR3aa
TRBJ1-5 | TRBV10-3 | - | AISEGTGVSNQPQH
TRBJ2-7 | TRBV9 | - | ASSTRQGGEQY
TRBJ1-4 | TRBV18 | - | ASSRGQEEKLF
TRBJ1-2 | TRBV27 | - | ASSRGNAGYGYT
TRBJ1-5 | TRBV7-2 | - | ASSLAFLGVPGRNQPQH
TRBJ2-5 | TRBV7-2 | - | ASSLRDSGEGTQY
TRBJ2-4 | TRBV21-1 | - | ASSKVGSGMLAKNIQY
- | TRBV14 | - | ASSREVGSVHEQY
TRBJ1-5 | TRBV6-6 | - | ASGPGGYQPQH
TRBJ1-3 | TRBV2 | - | ASSKDSSSGNTIY
TRBJ1-5 | TRBV18 | few | ASSPGGGNQPQH
TRBJ1-6 | TRBV5-1 | - | ASSPDGVGSPLH
TRBJ2-2 | TRBV7-2 | - | ASSRLPPPGELF
TRBJ2-1 | TRBV2 | few | ASSPDRYSYNEQF
TRBJ2-3 | TRBV7-2 | - | ASSPPPKRAASTDTQY
TRBJ2-7 | TRBV7-2 | - | ASSPPGLSYEQY
TRBJ2-1 | TRBV5-4 | - | ASSLGEWGNEQF
TRBJ2-7 | TRBV5-1 | - | ASRTDRAEQY
TRBJ2-3 | TRBV7-9 | few | ASSSSSGRLTDTQY
TRBJ1-6 | TRBV2 | - | ASSPYLASPLH
TRBJ1-1 | TRBV5-1 | once | ASSWDRGNTEAF
TRBJ2-7 | TRBV13 | - | ASSALAYEQY
TRBJ1-3 | TRBV21-1 | - | ALPPRGGNTIY
TRBJ1-1 | TRBV29-1 | - | SVGQGGTTEAF
TRBJ1-4 | TRBV6-1 | - | ASSLQHRGNEKLF
TRBJ2-7 | TRBV6-1 | - | ASSGGGSASYEQY
TRBJ2-5 | TRBV7-9 | - | ASSPGLADQETQY
TRBJ1-5 | TRBV6-1 | few | ASGDSIIQPQH
TRBJ2-1 | TRBV6-6 | - | ASKAGPYNEQF
TRBJ1-6 | TRBV4-1 | - | ASSQGGQLSSYNSPLH
TRBJ2-3 | TRBV19 | - | ASRGKTGFGRTDTQY
TRBJ2-7 | TRBV21-1 | - | ASSTGGAHEQY
TRBJ2-2 | TRBV6-4 | - | ASSLTGRTGELF
TRBJ1-2 | TRBV6-6 | - | ASSYEGAAYGYT
TRBJ2-1 | TRBV6-1 | once | ASSASPGTRRGEQF
TRBJ2-1 | TRBV5-6 | - | ASSLGRDNEQF
TRBJ1-2 | TRBV2 | - | ASSNKQGAKYGYT
TRBJ1-1 | TRBV6-5 | - | ASSYRSSLNTEAF
TRBJ1-5 | TRBV5-1 | - | ASSIGSSGQPQH
TRBJ2-5 | TRBV10-3 | - | AISDPGDVETQY
TRBJ1-1 | TRBV18 | - | ASSATGIDTEAF
TRBJ2-2 | TRBV2 | few | ASRQRTGGRTGELF
TRBJ2-7 | TRBV4-2 | once | ASSQERDGYEQY
TRBJ1-6 | TRBV2 | - | ASRTDYNSPLH
TRBJ1-4 | TRBV6-6 | - | ASRKTGSMNEKLF
TRBJ2-5 | TRBV7-2 | - | ASSPTSGPQETQY
TRBJ1-5 | TRBV6-6 | medium-sized | ASISRENQPQH
TRBJ1-1 | TRBV7-9 | - | ALTGGGTEAF
TRBJ2-6 | TRBV11-3 | once | ASSGFLSRQSRANVLT
TRBJ2-7 | TRBV7-2 | - | ASSPFTGPVYEQY
TRBJ2-2 | TRBV6-1 | - | ASYSAGVGTGELF
TRBJ1-1 | TRBV10-3 | - | AISDGVAEAF
TRBJ2-1 | TRBV6-5 | - | ASSRLPYNEQF
TRBJ2-2 | TRBV2 | - | ASSEDGSEGAGELF
TRBJ1-3 | TRBV6-6 | - | ASKEYRGSGNTIY